The text below deals with one TCR beta chain. The sample belongs to a study of early T cells in non-severe SARS-CoV-2 infection. TCRdb reprocessed the 5' RACE reads with MiXCR, giving one entry per CDR3 protein. The table lists 68,000 or so distinct CDR3 sequences, more than 10% of them singletons. The sequence was collected from an adult who was a healthcare worker with PCR-confirmed SARS-CoV-2 infection or an uninfected control (not recorded which). Material for sequencing was whole blood.

The CDR3 DNA follows: TGTGCCAGCAGCCCGACTAGGGACTACAATGAGCAGTTCTTC. It yields the protein CASSPTRDYNEQFF. V usage is TRBV7-3 and J usage is TRBJ2-1; a possible D gene is TRBD2 (6 bases). Trimming took 5 bases from V and 3 from J, leaving 11 bases between them. Germline V CDR1 and CDR2: SGHTA, FQGTGA. This CDR3 spans 14 amino acids.